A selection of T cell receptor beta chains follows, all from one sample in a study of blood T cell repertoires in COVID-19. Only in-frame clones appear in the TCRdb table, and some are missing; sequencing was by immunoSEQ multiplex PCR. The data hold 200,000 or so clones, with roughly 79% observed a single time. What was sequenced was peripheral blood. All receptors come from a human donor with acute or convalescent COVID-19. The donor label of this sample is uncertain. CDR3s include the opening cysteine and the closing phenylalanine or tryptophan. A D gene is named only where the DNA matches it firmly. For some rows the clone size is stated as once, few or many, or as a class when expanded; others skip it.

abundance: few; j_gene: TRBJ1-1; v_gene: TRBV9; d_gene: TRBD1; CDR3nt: TGTGCCAGCACCCGACAGGGAACGAACACTGAAGCTTTCTTT; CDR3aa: CASTRQGTNTEAFF
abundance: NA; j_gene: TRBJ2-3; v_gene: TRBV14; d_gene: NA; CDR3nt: TGTGCCAGCAGCCGGTACCTTAGTACCCCCGTTGGTACGCAGTATTTT; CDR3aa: CASSRYLSTPVGTQYF
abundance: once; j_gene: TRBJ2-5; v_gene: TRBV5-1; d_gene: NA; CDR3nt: TGCGCCAGCAGCCCCGCTAGCATGGAGACCCAGTACTTC; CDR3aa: CASSPASMETQYF
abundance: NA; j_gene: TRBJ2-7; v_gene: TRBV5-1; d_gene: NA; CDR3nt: TGCGCCAGCAGCTGGGAGAGGTGGGACTACGAGCAGTACTTC; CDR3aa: CASSWERWDYEQYF
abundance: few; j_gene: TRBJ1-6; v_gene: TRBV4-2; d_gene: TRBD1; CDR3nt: TGTGCCAGCAGCCAAGAGGGACAGAATTCACCCCTCCACTTT; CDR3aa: CASSQEGQNSPLHF
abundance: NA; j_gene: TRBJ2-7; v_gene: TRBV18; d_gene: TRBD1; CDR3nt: TGTGCCAGCTCACCAGACAGGGTCACCTACGAGCAGTACTTC; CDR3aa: CASSPDRVTYEQYF
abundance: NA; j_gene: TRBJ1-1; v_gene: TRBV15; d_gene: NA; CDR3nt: TGTGCCACCAGCAGAGGATCGGGGGTAGTAACTGAAGCTTTCTTT; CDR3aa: CATSRGSGVVTEAFF
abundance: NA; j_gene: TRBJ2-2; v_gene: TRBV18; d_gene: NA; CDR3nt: TGTGCCAGCTCAGCGAACCTTCCGAACACCGGGGAGCTGTTTTTT; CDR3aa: CASSANLPNTGELFF
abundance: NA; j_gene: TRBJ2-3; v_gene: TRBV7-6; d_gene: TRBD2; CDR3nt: TGTGCCAGCAGCTTGGGACTAGCGGGAAGCACAGATACGCAGTATTTT; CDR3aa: CASSLGLAGSTDTQYF
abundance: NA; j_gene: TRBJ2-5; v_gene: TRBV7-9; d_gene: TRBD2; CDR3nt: TGTGCCAGCAGCTTAGATCGAGCGGGAGGGAGGGAGACCCAGTACTTC; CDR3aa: CASSLDRAGGRETQYF
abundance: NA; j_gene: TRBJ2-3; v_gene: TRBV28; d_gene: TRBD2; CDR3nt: TGTGCCAGCAGTCCACCTCCGACTAGCCCAGATACGCAGTATTTT; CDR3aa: CASSPPPTSPDTQYF
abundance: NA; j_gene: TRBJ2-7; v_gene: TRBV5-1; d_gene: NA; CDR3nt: TGCGCCAGCAGCTCGGACCAGGGACTGATCTCCTACGAGCAGTACTTC; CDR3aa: CASSSDQGLISYEQYF
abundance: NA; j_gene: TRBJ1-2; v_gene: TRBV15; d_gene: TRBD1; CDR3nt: TGTGCCACCAGCAGAGGGGGATGGACAGGGGCTTACGGTCCCCAGGGCTACACCTTC; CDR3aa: CATSRGGWTGAYGPQGYTF
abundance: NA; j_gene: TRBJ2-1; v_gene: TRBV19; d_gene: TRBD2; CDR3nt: TGTGCCAGTAGTCCCTTAAAAGCGGGAGGGCTGGTCAATGAGCAGTTCTTC; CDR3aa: CASSPLKAGGLVNEQFF
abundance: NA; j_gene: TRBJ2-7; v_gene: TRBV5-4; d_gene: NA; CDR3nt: TGTGCCAGCAGCTCCCCTGACAGCTACGAGCAGTACTTC; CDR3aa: CASSSPDSYEQYF
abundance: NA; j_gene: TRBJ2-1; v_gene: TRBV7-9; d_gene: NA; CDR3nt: TGTGCCAGCAGCACCGGGGACTCCCTAACCTACAATGAGCAGTTCTTC; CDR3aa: CASSTGDSLTYNEQFF
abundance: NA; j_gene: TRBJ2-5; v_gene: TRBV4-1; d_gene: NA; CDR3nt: TGCGCCAGCAGCCGTGACAGGACCCAGTACTTC; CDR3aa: CASSRDRTQYF
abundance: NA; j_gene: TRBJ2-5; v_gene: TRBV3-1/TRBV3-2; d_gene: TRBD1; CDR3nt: TGTGCCAGCAGCTTCGGGACAGGGGGCGCTAAGACCCAGTACTTC; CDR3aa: CASSFGTGGAKTQYF
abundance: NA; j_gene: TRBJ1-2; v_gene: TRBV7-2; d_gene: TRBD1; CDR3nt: TGTGCCAGCAGCAAGGACAGGCTGCAGATATTTGGCTACACCTTC; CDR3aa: CASSKDRLQIFGYTF
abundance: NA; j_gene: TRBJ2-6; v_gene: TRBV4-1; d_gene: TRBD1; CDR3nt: TGCGCCAGCAGCCAACCACAGGGGGCGCGGGGGGCCAACGTCCTGACTTTC; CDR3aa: CASSQPQGARGANVLTF
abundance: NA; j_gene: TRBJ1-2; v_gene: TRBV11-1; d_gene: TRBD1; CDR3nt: TGTGCCAGCAGCCCCGGGACAGGTACCTTGGGCTACACCTTC; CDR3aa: CASSPGTGTLGYTF
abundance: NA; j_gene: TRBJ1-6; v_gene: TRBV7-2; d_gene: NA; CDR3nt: TGTGCCAGCAGCTTACAATCTCAGGGGAATTCACCCCTCCACTTT; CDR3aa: CASSLQSQGNSPLHF
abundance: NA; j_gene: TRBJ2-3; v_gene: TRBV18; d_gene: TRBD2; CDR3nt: TGTGCCAGCTCAACGTGGACTAGCGGGACGGATGATACGCAGTATTTT; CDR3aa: CASSTWTSGTDDTQYF
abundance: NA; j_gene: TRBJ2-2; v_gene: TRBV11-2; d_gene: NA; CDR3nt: TGTGCCAGCAGCTTAGGGGGGCACGGGACCGGGGAGCTGTTTTTT; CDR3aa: CASSLGGHGTGELFF
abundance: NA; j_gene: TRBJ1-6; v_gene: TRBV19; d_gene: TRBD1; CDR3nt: TGTGCCAGTAGTACCCCAGGACAGGGGGCGAATTCACCCCTCCACTTT; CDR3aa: CASSTPGQGANSPLHF
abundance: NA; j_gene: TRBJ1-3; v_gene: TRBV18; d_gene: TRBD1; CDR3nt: TGTGCCAGCTCACCGGGACAGGGGGCGTTGGGAAACACCATATATTTT; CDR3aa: CASSPGQGALGNTIYF
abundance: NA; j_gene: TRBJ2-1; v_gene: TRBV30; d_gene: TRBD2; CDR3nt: TGTGCCTGGAGTGACCGGGCCAAAGGGCTAGCGGGCTACAATGAGCAGTTCTTC; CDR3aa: CAWSDRAKGLAGYNEQFF
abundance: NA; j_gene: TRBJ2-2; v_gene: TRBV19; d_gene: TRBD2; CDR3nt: TGTGCCAGTAGTATCTTTCCTATTGCGGGAGGGAAGGGCCGGGAGCTGTTTTTT; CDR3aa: CASSIFPIAGGKGRELFF
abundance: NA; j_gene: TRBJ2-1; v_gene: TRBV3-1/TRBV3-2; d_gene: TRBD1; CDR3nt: TGTGCCAGCAGCCAAGTAGGGACAGTGCAGTTCTTC; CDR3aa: CASSQVGTVQFF
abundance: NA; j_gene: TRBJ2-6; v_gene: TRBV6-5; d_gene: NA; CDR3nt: TGTGCCAGCAATCTCGGCTCTGGGGCCAACGTCCTGACTTTC; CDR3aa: CASNLGSGANVLTF
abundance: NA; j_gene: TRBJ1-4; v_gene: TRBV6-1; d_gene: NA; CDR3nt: TGTGCCAGCAGTGAAGTCCAGGCTAATGAAAAACTGTTTTTT; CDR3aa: CASSEVQANEKLFF
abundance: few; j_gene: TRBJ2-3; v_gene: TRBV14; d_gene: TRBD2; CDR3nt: TGTGCCAGCAGCCGTACAGCCGGGACTACGGGCAGCACAGATACGCAGTATTTT; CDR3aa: CASSRTAGTTGSTDTQYF